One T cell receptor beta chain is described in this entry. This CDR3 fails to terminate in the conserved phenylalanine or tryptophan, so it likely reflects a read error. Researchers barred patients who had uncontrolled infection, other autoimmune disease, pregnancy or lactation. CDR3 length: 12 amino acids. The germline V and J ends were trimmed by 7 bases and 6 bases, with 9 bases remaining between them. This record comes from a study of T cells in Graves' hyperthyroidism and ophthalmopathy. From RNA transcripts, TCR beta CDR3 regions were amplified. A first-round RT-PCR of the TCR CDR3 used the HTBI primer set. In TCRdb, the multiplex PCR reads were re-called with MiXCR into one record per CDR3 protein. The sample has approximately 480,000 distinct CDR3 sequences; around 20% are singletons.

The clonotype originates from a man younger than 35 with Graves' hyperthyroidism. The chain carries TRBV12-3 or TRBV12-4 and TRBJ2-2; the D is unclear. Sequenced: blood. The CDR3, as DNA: TGTGCCAGCACCCAGGCACCCGGGGAGCTGTTTTTG. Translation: CASTQAPGELFL.